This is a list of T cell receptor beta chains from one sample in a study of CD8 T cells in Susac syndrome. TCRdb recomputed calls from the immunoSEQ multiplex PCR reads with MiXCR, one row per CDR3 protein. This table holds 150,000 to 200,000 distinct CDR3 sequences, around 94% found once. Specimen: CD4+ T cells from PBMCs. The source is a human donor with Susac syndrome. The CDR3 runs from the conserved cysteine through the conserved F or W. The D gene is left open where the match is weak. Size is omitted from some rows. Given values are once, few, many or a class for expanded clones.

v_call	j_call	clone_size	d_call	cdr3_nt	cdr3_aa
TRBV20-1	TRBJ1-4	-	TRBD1	TGCAGTGCTTCCGGGACAGGGAATGAAAAACTGTTTTTT	CSASGTGNEKLFF
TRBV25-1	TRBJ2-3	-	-	TGTGCCAGCAGTCCCCACTCCGGGCCGGATACGCAGTATTTT	CASSPHSGPDTQYF
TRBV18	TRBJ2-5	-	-	TGTGCCAGCTCCGTGGGGGTCGAAGAGACCCAGTACTTC	CASSVGVEETQYF
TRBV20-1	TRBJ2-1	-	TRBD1	TGCAGTGCTAGAGAGGGGACAGGGAGCGGCAATGAGCAGTTCTTC	CSAREGTGSGNEQFF
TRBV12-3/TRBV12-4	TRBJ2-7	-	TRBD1	TGTGCCAGCAGTACCAACTACGGGACAGGCATTTACGAGCAGTACTTC	CASSTNYGTGIYEQYF
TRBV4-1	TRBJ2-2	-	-	TGCGCCAGCAGCCTCGGGGTGGTGGGCAGGGGAAACACCGGGGAGCTGTTTTTT	CASSLGVVGRGNTGELFF
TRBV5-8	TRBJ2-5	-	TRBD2	TGTGCCAGCAGCTTGTCCGGGGGGTCTGGGGAGACCCAGTACTTC	CASSLSGGSGETQYF
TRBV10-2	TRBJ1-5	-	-	TGCGCCAGCAGTTATACAGTCAATCAGCCCCAGCATTTT	CASSYTVNQPQHF
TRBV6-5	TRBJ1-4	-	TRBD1	TGTGCCATCCAGACAGGGGTGAATAATGAAAAACTGTTTTTT	CAIQTGVNNEKLFF
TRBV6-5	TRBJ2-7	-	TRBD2	TGTGCCAGCAACTCGGGGGGGTCATCCTACGAGCAGTACTTC	CASNSGGSSYEQYF
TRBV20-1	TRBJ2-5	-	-	TGCAGTGCTAGAGATCGCTTGAGGAAAGAGACCCAGTACTTC	CSARDRLRKETQYF
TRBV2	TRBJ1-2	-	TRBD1	TGTGCCAGCAGTCCAGGACAGGACTATGGCTACACCTTC	CASSPGQDYGYTF
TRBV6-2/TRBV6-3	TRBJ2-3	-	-	TGTGCCAGCAGTTACTCGACGTCCCGTACGCAGTATTTT	CASSYSTSRTQYF
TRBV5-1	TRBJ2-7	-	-	TGCGCCAGCAGCTTGTACGGGGGAGAGTCCTACGAGCAGTACTTC	CASSLYGGESYEQYF
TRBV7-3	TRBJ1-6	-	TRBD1	TGTGCCAGCAGCTCAGACAGGGGCTATAATTCACCCCTCCACTTT	CASSSDRGYNSPLHF
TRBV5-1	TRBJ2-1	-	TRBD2	TGCGCCAGCAGTTTTTCCGGGACTAGCGACAATGAGCAGTTCTTC	CASSFSGTSDNEQFF
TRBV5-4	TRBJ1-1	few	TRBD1	TGTGCCAGCAGCGGGGACAGAAACACTGAAGCTTTCTTT	CASSGDRNTEAFF
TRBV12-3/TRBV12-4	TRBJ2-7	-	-	TGTGCCAGCAGTCAAGAGGCCGAGCAGTACTTC	CASSQEAEQYF
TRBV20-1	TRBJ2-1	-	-	TGCAGTGCTAGAGATCTGGCTCGAGGTCAGTACAATGAGCAGTTCTTC	CSARDLARGQYNEQFF
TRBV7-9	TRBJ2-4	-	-	TGTGCCAGCATGGATACGGTGGAGAAACAGTACTTC	CASMDTVEKQYF
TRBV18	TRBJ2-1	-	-	TGTGCCAGCTCATTTGGCAATGAGCAGTTCTTC	CASSFGNEQFF
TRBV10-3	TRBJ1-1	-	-	TGTGCCATCAGTGAGTCGTACCAGATTACTGAAGCTTTCTTT	CAISESYQITEAFF
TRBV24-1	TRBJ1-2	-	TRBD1	TGTGCCACCAGTGGCCGTCAGGGGGCCGACTACACCTTC	CATSGRQGADYTF
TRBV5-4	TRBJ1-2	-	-	TGTGCCAGCAGCCAGAGACAGGTCGGTGGCTACACCTTC	CASSQRQVGGYTF
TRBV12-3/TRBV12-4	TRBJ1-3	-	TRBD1	TGTGCCAGCACCAGGGACAGGATCGTCTCTGGAAACACCATATATTTT	CASTRDRIVSGNTIYF
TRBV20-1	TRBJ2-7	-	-	TGCAGTGCTAGGTCAAACGCCGACGAGCAGTACTTC	CSARSNADEQYF
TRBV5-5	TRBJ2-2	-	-	TGTGCCAGCAGACCGCTCCCGAACACCGGGGAGCTGTTTTTT	CASRPLPNTGELFF
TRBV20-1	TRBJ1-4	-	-	TGCAGTGCCGAGGGTGATGGGGTCAGAAAACTGTTTTTT	CSAEGDGVRKLFF
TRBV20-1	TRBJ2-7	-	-	TGCAGTGCTAGGCGGGACTCCTACGAGCAGTACTTC	CSARRDSYEQYF
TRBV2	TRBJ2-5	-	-	TGTGCCAGCAGTTTAGGACAGACCCAAGAGACCCAGTACTTC	CASSLGQTQETQYF
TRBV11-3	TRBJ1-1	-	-	TGTGCCAGCAGCGCCCAGAACACTGAAGCTTTCTTT	CASSAQNTEAFF
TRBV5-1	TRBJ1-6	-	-	TGCGCCAGCAGCTTAGATGGACCTGGCCGTAATTCACCCCTCCACTTT	CASSLDGPGRNSPLHF
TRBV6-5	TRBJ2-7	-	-	TGTGCCAGCAGCCCGGACAAGGGGCCGTACGAGCAGTACTTC	CASSPDKGPYEQYF
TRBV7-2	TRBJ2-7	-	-	TGTGCCAGCAGCTTAGCCACATCCGCCTACGAGCAGTACTTC	CASSLATSAYEQYF
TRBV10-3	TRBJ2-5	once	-	TGTGCCATCAGTGAGTCATGGGAGACCCAGTACTTC	CAISESWETQYF
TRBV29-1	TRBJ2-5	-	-	TGCAGCGTTGAAGATCTCAGGGGTCGACAGACCCAGTACTTC	CSVEDLRGRQTQYF
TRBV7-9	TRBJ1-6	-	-	TGTGCCAGCAGCATTACAGGCGAAGTTTCACCCCTCCACTTT	CASSITGEVSPLHF
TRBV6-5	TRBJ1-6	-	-	TGTGCCAGCAGTCCGTCCGTACTTATTTCACCCCTCCACTTT	CASSPSVLISPLHF